Each of the 31 T cell receptor beta chains below was sequenced from the same sample in a study of CD8+ T cells in alopecia areata. Treatment: oral pan-JAK inhibitor, 5-10 mg twice daily. The sequencing template was cDNA reverse transcribed from extracted RNA. TCRdb's copy holds only in-frame clones and misses some; the assay was immunoSEQ multiplex PCR. The table records more than 95,000 clones, 85% to 90% of them present only once. The material was CD8+ T cells sorted from blood, obtained at approximately week 30, from a patient treated with tofacitinib. The origin of the receptors is a human donor with alopecia areata.

This clone appeared once. This rearrangement joins TRBV5-4 to TRBJ2-3; TRBD2 matches 10 bases. Germline V lookup: CDR1 SGHNT, CDR2 YYREEE (reference sequence). The CDR3 extends over 16 amino acids. V shed 4 bases and J 3 bases; nucleotides not matched to a gene: 8. CDR3 DNA: TGTGCCAGCAGCCCCGAAGCGGGAGGGCCGACAGATACGCAGTATTTT. Amino acids: CASSPEAGGPTDTQYF.

The chain joins TRBV6-1 to TRBJ2-1; a weak D match, TRBD1 (7 bases). Trimming shortened V by 4 bases and J by 4 bases, and 20 bases separated the two germline ends. CDR1 and CDR2 (germline): MNHNS, SASEGT. The CDR3 runs 17 residues. CDR3 amino acids: CASSGDSTTGVYNEQFF. Here the CDR3 DNA reads TGTGCCAGCAGTGGGGACTCAACCACAGGGGTGTACAATGAGCAGTTCTTC.

The rearrangement uses TRBV5-6 and TRBJ1-5; TRBD1 might be the D (6 bases). CDR1 and CDR2 from the germline V gene are SGHDT and YYEEEE. Trimming took 2 bases from V and 7 from J, leaving 10 bases between them. The CDR3 loop spans 13 amino acids. The CDR3 here is CASSLRGHQPQHF. The CDR3 DNA reads TGTGCCAGCAGCTTACGGGGGCACCAGCCCCAGCATTTT. Looking up the rest from reference TRBV5-6 and TRBJ1-5 gives the full variable domain: DAGVTQSPTHLIKTRGQQVTLRCSPKSGHDTVSWYQQALGQGPQFIFQYYEEEERQRGNFPDRFSGHQFPNYSSELNVNALLLGDSALYLCASSLRGHQPQHFGDGTRLSIL.

This clone was counted a few times. The chain combines TRBV7-2 with TRBJ2-5, with TRBD1 matching 12 bases. V shed 5 bases, J shed 4 bases, and the junction held 8 bases outside the gene matches. From germline, CDR1 is SGHTA and CDR2 FQGNSA. CDR3 size: 16 residues. The chain's CDR3 is CASSPRGGQGAETQYF. The DNA for the CDR3 is TGTGCCAGCAGCCCGAGGGGGGGACAGGGGGCAGAGACCCAGTACTTC.

By share, this clone ranks as medium-sized. The CDR3 here is CASRQRDQTLYEQYF. In DNA, the CDR3 is TGCGCCAGCAGACAGCGGGACCAAACTCTCTACGAGCAGTACTTC. V and J are TRBV4-1 and TRBJ2-7; TRBD2 matches at 7 bases. The CDR3 loop spans 15 amino acids. The V segment lost 6 bases and the J segment 3 bases; nucleotides outside the gene matches: 11. Germline CDR1 MGHRA, CDR2 YSYEKL.

The rearrangement links TRBV29-1 to TRBJ2-7; D is unresolved. V dropped 4 bases and J dropped 4 bases, with 14 bases sitting between them. The CDR3 consists of 13 residues. Germline V gene sequence: CDR1 SQVTM, CDR2 ANQGSEA. The CDR3 here is CSVAVGSGYEQYF. DNA for the CDR3: TGCAGCGTTGCAGTAGGGTCCGGTTACGAGCAGTACTTC.

The chain uses TRBV19 and TRBJ2-7; TRBD1 matches at 10 bases. Germline V gene sequence: CDR1 LNHDA, CDR2 SQIVND (reference sequence). With V trimmed by 7 bases and J by 5 bases, 11 bases remained unmatched. The CDR3 has 15 residues. The CDR3 region is CASKGATGGFDEQYF. In nucleotides, the CDR3 is TGTGCCAGTAAAGGTGCGACAGGGGGCTTCGACGAGCAGTACTTC.

This clone was found a few times. The rearrangement joins TRBV5-4 to TRBJ2-3; D is perhaps TRBD2 (6 bases). Germline CDR1 reads SGHNT; CDR2 reads YYREEE (reference sequence). Trimming took off 4 bases at V and 3 bases at J, with 21 bases between the two ends. The CDR3 totals 17 residues. This chain's CDR3 is CASSADFRGGMTDTQYF. The CDR3 DNA reads as TGTGCCAGCAGCGCGGACTTTAGGGGCGGGATGACAGATACGCAGTATTTT. Based on the CDR3 plus reference TRBV5-4 and TRBJ2-3, the full variable domain is ETGVTQSPTHLIKTRGQQVTLRCSSQSGHNTVSWYQQALGQGPQFIFQYYREEENGRGNFPPRFSGLQFPNYSSELNVNALELDDSALYLCASSADFRGGMTDTQYFGPGTRLTVL.

This sequence joins TRBV20-1 and TRBJ2-1; D unclear. This CDR3 is built from 11 residues. Germline CDR1 reads DFQATT; CDR2 reads SNEGSKA (reference sequence). V was cut by 6 bases and J by 12 bases, with 15 bases left in between. The DNA for the CDR3 is TGCAGTGCCCGACCCCCGGAAGGGCAGTTCTTC. Protein product: CSARPPEGQFF.

The chain has TRBV5-1 and TRBJ2-3, with 10 bases matching TRBD2. V lost 0 bases, J lost 0 bases, and 4 bases stayed unmatched. The CDR3 loop spans 17 amino acids. The germline gives CDR1 SGHRS, CDR2 YFSETQ. CDR3 region: CASSLVLAGASTDTQYF. In DNA form, the CDR3 reads TGCGCCAGCAGCTTGGTGCTAGCGGGGGCCAGCACAGATACGCAGTATTTT.

The J gene is TRBJ2-1, the V gene TRBV19; TRBD1 matches at 8 bases. CDR3 length: 13 amino acids. Germline V gene data show CDR1 as LNHDA and CDR2 as SQIVND (reference sequence). The trim removed 3 bases at V and 9 bases at J, leaving 4 bases unmatched. CDR3 amino acids: CASSIAGGFEQFF. Written as DNA, the CDR3 is TGTGCCAGTAGTATTGCAGGGGGCTTTGAGCAGTTCTTC.

The sample holds one count of this clone. The J gene is TRBJ1-1, the V gene TRBV28; 7 nucleotides agree with TRBD1. Germline V gene sequence: CDR1 MDHEN, CDR2 SYDVKM. The CDR3 length is 14 residues. The trim removed 3 bases at V and 5 bases at J, leaving 6 bases unmatched. Here the CDR3 DNA reads TGTGCCAGCAGTTTGACTCAGGGGGGTACTGAAGCTTTCTTT. Amino acid sequence: CASSLTQGGTEAFF.

The chain employs TRBV7-9 and TRBJ2-5; 8 bases align to TRBD2. The CDR3 has 15 residues. V gave up 0 bases and J gave up 4 bases; unmatched junction bases: 4. Looked up from germline, CDR1 is SEHNR and CDR2 is FQNEAQ (reference sequence). In DNA, the CDR3 is TGTGCCAGCAGCTTAGCCGTAGCGGGGCCAGAGACCCAGTACTTC. Amino acids: CASSLAVAGPETQYF. Using reference TRBV7-9 and TRBJ2-5 for the parts outside the CDR3, the full variable domain is DTGVSQNPRHKITKRGQNVTFRCDPISEHNRLYWYRQTLGQGPEFLTYFQNEAQLEKSRLLSDRFSAERPKGSFSTLEIQRTEQGDSAMYLCASSLAVAGPETQYFGPGTRLLVL.

Written as DNA, the CDR3 is TGTGCCAGCAGTTTGGTCGCGAACACTGAAGCTTTCTTT. Its protein product is CASSLVANTEAFF. The chain carries TRBV27 and TRBJ1-1; no clear D gene. The CDR3 consists of 13 residues. Germline values: CDR1 MNHEY, CDR2 SMNVEV (reference sequence). Trimming cost V 3 bases and J 1 base, with 6 bases left between them.

The V gene is TRBV6-5, the J gene TRBJ2-3; maybe TRBD2 (5 bases). The CDR3 consists of 14 residues. Trimming pared 6 bases from V and 0 bases from J, leaving 10 bases between. Germline CDR1 MNHEY, CDR2 SVGAGI. The DNA for the CDR3 is TGTGCCAGCAGCTACGGACTTAGCACAGATACGCAGTATTTT. It yields the protein CASSYGLSTDTQYF.

The rearrangement joins TRBV6-5 to TRBJ2-1; 8 nucleotides agree with TRBD1. Germline V CDR1 and CDR2: MNHEY, SVGAGI. This CDR3 comprises 16 residues. The junction had 8 bases not matched to a gene; V was cut back by 3 bases and J by 4 bases. CDR3 DNA sequence: TGTGCCAGCAGTTATCGACAGGGGTATCCTTACAATGAGCAGTTCTTC. This translates into CASSYRQGYPYNEQFF.

The V gene is TRBV6-1, the J gene TRBJ2-7; 7 nucleotides line up with TRBD1. Germline CDR1 reads MNHNS; CDR2 reads SASEGT. The CDR3 is 12 amino acids. V was clipped by 6 bases and J by 3 bases; unmatched bases: 2. CDR3 sequence: CASSPGGYEQYF. CDR3 bases: TGTGCCAGCAGCCCAGGGGGCTACGAGCAGTACTTC.

The rearrangement links TRBV5-4 to TRBJ2-3, with a tentative D call TRBD1 (6 bases). CDR1 and CDR2 (germline): SGHNT, YYREEE (reference sequence). Trimming took 7 bases from V and 0 from J, leaving 9 bases between them. There are 13 residues in the CDR3. CDR3 amino acids: CASEGESTDTQYF. The CDR3 DNA is TGTGCCAGCGAGGGGGAGAGCACAGATACGCAGTATTTT. Together with reference TRBV5-4 and TRBJ2-3, the CDR3 gives the full variable domain: ETGVTQSPTHLIKTRGQQVTLRCSSQSGHNTVSWYQQALGQGPQFIFQYYREEENGRGNFPPRFSGLQFPNYSSELNVNALELDDSALYLCASEGESTDTQYFGPGTRLTVL.

V and J are TRBV30 and TRBJ2-3, with D possibly called TRBD1 or TRBD2 (7 bases each). CDR3 length: 15 amino acids. The V end was cut by 5 bases, the J end by 2 bases, with 17 bases between. Germline CDR1 GTSNPN, CDR2 SVGIG (reference sequence). The CDR3 loop is CAWVGGGSDTDTQYF. CDR3 bases: TGTGCCTGGGTAGGGGGCGGGAGCGACACAGATACGCAGTATTTT.

The chain couples TRBV14 to TRBJ1-2, with a possible D match to TRBD1 (6 bases). V was clipped by 4 bases and J by 4 bases, with 10 bases between them. Germline V CDR1 and CDR2: SGHDN, FVKESK. The CDR3 covers 13 residues. This CDR3 reads CASSPTDSYGYTF. The CDR3 coding sequence is TGTGCCAGCAGCCCAACGGACAGCTATGGCTACACCTTC.

The genes are TRBV5-6 and TRBJ2-5; unclear D gene. The J call may be mistaken, given a closer DNA end match to TRBJ2-7. There are 11 residues in the CDR3. Germline values: CDR1 SGHDT, CDR2 YYEEEE. The CDR3 DNA reads as TGTGCCAGCAGCTCCGCCTACGAGCAGTACTTC. Translating it yields CASSSAYEQYF.

The chain has TRBV7-6 and TRBJ2-3, with TRBD1 matching 9 bases. The CDR3 contains 15 residues. V was clipped by 5 bases and J by 0 bases; unmatched bases: 3. Germline CDR1 and CDR2: SGHVS and FNYEAQ. CDR3 nucleotide sequence: TGTGCCAGCAGCCAGGACAGGGGTAGCACAGATACGCAGTATTTT. This translates into CASSQDRGSTDTQYF.

The V gene is TRBV27, the J gene TRBJ1-4; D remains unclear. This CDR3 region has 13 residues. Per germline, CDR1 MNHEY and CDR2 SMNVEV (reference sequence). The V end was cut by 6 bases, the J end by 4 bases, with 9 bases between. The CDR3 here is CASSSSYNEKLFF. The CDR3 DNA reads TGTGCCAGCAGCTCGAGCTATAATGAAAAACTGTTTTTT.

Only one count was recorded for this clone. The chain uses TRBV5-1 and TRBJ1-1, with 8 positions matching TRBD1. This CDR3 has 15 residues. Germline V gene data show CDR1 as SGHRS and CDR2 as YFSETQ. V trimming: 4 bases; J trimming: 12 bases; junction bases outside the gene matches: 17. CDR3 bases: TGCGCCAGCAGCCTCGACTCAGGGGGCGGGGGCGCGTCTTTCTTT. Protein: CASSLDSGGGGASFF.

The rearrangement links TRBV29-1 to TRBJ1-1; D ambiguous. The CDR3 extends over 14 amino acids. CDR1 is SQVTM and CDR2 is ANQGSEA in the germline V gene. Trimming left V 0 bases short and J 4 bases short, with 12 bases between. CDR3 coding DNA: TGCAGCGTTGAAGATATGGACCGAGGCACTGAAGCTTTCTTT. This gives the protein CSVEDMDRGTEAFF.

V is TRBV7-9 and J is TRBJ2-1; unclear D gene. V lost 5 bases, J lost 0 bases, and 8 bases lay in between. The CDR3 has 14 residues. The germline CDR1 and CDR2 sequences are SEHNR and FQNEAQ (reference sequence). CDR3 in amino acids: CASSEDASYNEQFF. The DNA for the CDR3 is TGTGCCAGCAGCGAAGACGCCTCCTACAATGAGCAGTTCTTC.

The genes are TRBV5-6 and TRBJ2-7; 13 bases are shared with TRBD2. CDR3 length: 15 residues. The trim removed 2 bases at V and 3 bases at J, leaving 2 bases unmatched. Germline V CDR1 and CDR2: SGHDT, YYEEEE. The CDR3 here is CASSFGLAGDYEQYF. CDR3 nucleotides: TGTGCCAGCAGCTTTGGACTAGCGGGGGACTACGAGCAGTACTTC.

This sequence joins TRBV25-1 and TRBJ2-2, with D unresolved. In germline, CDR1 is MGHDK, CDR2 SYGVNS. This CDR3 has 12 residues. V was shortened by 8 bases and J by 3 bases, with 7 bases between the two germline ends. The CDR3 here is CASYSHTGELFF. The CDR3 DNA sequence: TGTGCCAGCTACAGTCACACCGGGGAGCTGTTTTTT.

CDR3 DNA sequence: TGTGCCAGCAGCTTAGCCGGCATGAATGACAATGAGCAGTTCTTC. Protein product: CASSLAGMNDNEQFF. This chain joins TRBV7-9 and TRBJ2-1, with no clear D. The ends were cut back, 0 bases at V and 5 bases at J, with 11 bases in the middle. The CDR3 length is 15 residues. The V gene's germline CDR1 is SEHNR and CDR2 FQNEAQ (reference sequence). Supplemented by reference TRBV7-9 and TRBJ2-1, the full variable domain reads DTGVSQNPRHKITKRGQNVTFRCDPISEHNRLYWYRQTLGQGPEFLTYFQNEAQLEKSRLLSDRFSAERPKGSFSTLEIQRTEQGDSAMYLCASSLAGMNDNEQFFGPGTRLTVL.

This clone was seen only a few times. The rearrangement uses TRBV10-1 and TRBJ2-7; 8 positions agree with TRBD1. This CDR3 region has 13 residues. The trim removed 0 bases at V and 9 bases at J, leaving 4 bases unmatched. Germline-derived CDR1 and CDR2 are WNHNN and SYGVQD (reference sequence). For the CDR3, the DNA is TGCGCCAGCAGTGAGTCTTTAGGACAGGGGCAGTACTTC. Protein product: CASSESLGQGQYF.

The chain combines TRBV5-1 with TRBJ1-1, with 8 bases that match TRBD1. The germline V gene encodes CDR1 SGHRS and CDR2 YFSETQ. The ends lost 3 bases at V and 3 bases at J; junction bases unmatched: 4. The CDR3 is 14 amino acids. CDR3 nucleotides: TGCGCCAGCAGCTGGGACAGGCGGGACACTGAAGCTTTCTTT. Translation: CASSWDRRDTEAFF.